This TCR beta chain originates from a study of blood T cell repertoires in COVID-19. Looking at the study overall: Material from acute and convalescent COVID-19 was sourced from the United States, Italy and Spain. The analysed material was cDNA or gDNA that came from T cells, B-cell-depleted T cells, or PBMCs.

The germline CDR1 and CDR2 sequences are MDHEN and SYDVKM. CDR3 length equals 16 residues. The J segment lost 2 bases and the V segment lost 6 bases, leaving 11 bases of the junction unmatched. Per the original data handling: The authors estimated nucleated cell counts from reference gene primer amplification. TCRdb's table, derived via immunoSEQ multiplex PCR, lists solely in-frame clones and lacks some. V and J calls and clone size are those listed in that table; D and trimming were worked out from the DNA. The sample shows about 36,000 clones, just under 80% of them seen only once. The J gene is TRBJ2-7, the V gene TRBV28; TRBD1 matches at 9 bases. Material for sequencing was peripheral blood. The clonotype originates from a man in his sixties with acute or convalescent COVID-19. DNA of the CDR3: TGTGCCAGCAGGAAATTGGTCGGGGACAGGGCCTACGAGCAGTACTTC. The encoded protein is CASRKLVGDRAYEQYF.